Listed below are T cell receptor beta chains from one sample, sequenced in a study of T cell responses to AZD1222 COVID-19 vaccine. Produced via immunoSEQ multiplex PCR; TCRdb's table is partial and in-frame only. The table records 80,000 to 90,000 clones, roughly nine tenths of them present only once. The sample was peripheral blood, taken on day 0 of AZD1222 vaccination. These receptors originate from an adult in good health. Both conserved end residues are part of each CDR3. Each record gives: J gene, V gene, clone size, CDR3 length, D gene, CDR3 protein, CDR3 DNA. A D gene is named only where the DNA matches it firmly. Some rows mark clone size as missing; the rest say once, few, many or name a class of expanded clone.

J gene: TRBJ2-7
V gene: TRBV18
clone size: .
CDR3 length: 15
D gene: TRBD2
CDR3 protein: CASSPPSGGPYEQYF
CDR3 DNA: TGTGCCAGCTCACCACCTTCGGGAGGGCCCTACGAGCAGTACTTC

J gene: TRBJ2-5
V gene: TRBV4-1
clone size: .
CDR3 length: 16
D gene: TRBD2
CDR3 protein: CASSQQVGLGQETQYF
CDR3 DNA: TGCGCCAGCAGCCAGCAAGTCGGACTAGGCCAAGAGACCCAGTACTTC

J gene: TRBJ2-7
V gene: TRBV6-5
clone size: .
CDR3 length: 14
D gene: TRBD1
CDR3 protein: CATVPGQGTYEQYF
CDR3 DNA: TGTGCCACCGTACCGGGACAGGGAACCTACGAGCAGTACTTC

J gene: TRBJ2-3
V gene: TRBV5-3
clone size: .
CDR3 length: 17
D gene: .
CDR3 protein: CARSLISACRYTDTQYF
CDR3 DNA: TGTGCCAGAAGCCTCATCTCGGCCTGCCGGTACACAGATACGCAGTATTTT

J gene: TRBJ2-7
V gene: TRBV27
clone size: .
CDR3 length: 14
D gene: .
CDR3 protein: CASSPALVSYEQYF
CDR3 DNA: TGTGCCAGCAGTCCGGCTCTAGTTTCCTACGAGCAGTACTTC

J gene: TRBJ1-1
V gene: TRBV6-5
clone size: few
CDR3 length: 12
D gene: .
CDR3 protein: CASTYGYTEAFF
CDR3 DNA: TGTGCCAGCACGTATGGGTACACTGAAGCTTTCTTT

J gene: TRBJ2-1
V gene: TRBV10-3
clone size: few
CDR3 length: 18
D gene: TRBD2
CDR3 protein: CAIRPGLAGASSYNEQFF
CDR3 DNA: TGTGCCATCAGACCCGGTCTAGCGGGAGCGAGCTCCTACAATGAGCAGTTCTTC

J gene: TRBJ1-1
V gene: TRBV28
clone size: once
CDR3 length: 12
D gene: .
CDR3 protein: CASRDGNTEAFF
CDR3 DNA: TGTGCCAGCAGAGACGGGAACACTGAAGCTTTCTTT

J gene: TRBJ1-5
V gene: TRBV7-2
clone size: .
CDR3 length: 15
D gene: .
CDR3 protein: CASSSGDGGNQPQHF
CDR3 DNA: TGTGCCAGCAGCTCAGGGGACGGCGGCAATCAGCCCCAGCATTTT

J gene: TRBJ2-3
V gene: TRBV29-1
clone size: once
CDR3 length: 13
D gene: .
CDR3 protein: CSVGYREVDTQYF
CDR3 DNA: TGCAGCGTTGGGTACAGGGAGGTAGATACGCAGTATTTT

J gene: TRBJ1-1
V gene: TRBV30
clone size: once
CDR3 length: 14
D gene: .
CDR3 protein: CAWSVRSGWAEAFF
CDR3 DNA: TGTGCCTGGAGTGTACGGTCGGGGTGGGCTGAAGCTTTCTTT

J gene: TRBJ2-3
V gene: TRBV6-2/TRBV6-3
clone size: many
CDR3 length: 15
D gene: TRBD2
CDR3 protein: CASSSGGLHTDTQYF
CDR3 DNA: TGTGCCAGCAGTTCGGGGGGACTCCACACAGATACGCAGTATTTT

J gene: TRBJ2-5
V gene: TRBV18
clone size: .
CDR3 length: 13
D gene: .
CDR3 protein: CASSAADQETQYF
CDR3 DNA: TGTGCCAGCTCAGCGGCAGACCAAGAGACCCAGTACTTC

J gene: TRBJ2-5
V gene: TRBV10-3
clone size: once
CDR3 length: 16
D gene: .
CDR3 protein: CAISRKGRGGKDESYF
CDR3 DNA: TGTGCCATCAGTAGGAAGGGCAGGGGGGGCAAGGACGAATCGTACTTC

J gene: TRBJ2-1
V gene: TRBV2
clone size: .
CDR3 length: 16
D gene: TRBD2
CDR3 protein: CASSLLLAGADNEQFF
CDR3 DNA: TGTGCCAGCAGCCTCCTACTAGCGGGAGCAGACAATGAGCAGTTCTTC

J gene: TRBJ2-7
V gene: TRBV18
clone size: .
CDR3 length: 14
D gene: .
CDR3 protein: CASSLGQNSYEQYF
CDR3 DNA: TGTGCCAGCTCACTCGGACAGAACTCCTACGAGCAGTACTTC

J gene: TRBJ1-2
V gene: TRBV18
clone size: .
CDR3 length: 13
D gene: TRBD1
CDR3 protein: CASSPGQGNGYTF
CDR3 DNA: TGTGCCAGCTCACCGGGACAGGGGAATGGCTACACCTTC

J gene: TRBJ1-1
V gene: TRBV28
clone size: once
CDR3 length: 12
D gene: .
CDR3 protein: CASIQGNTEAFF
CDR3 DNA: TGTGCCAGCATACAGGGGAACACTGAAGCTTTCTTT

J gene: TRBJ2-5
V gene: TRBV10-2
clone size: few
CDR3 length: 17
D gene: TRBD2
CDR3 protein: CASSESASGSRRETQYF
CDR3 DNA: TGCGCCAGCAGTGAGTCGGCTAGCGGGAGCCGCCGGGAGACCCAGTACTTC

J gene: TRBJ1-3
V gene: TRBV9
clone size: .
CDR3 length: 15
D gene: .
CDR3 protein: CASSPSGKTGNTIYF
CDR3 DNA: TGTGCCAGCAGCCCGTCGGGTAAGACTGGAAACACCATATATTTT

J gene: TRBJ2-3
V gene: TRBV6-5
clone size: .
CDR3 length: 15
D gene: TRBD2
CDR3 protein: CASSYGLAGADTQYF
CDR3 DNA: TGTGCCAGCAGTTACGGGCTAGCGGGAGCTGATACGCAGTATTTT

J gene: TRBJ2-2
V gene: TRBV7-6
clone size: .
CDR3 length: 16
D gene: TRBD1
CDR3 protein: CASSQERQGGTGELFF
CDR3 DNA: TGTGCCAGCAGCCAAGAGAGACAGGGGGGTACCGGGGAGCTGTTTTTT

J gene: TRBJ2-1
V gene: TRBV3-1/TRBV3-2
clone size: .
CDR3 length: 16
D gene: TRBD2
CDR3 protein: CASSQDGTIQRNEQFF
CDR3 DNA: TGTGCCAGCAGCCAAGATGGGACTATACAAAGGAATGAGCAGTTCTTC

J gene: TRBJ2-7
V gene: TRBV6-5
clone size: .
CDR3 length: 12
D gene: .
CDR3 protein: CASIPSTYEQYF
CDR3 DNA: TGTGCCAGCATCCCCAGCACCTACGAGCAGTACTTC

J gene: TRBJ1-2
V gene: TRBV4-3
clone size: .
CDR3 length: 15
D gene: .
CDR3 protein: CASSQVSTVNYGYTF
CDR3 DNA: TGCGCCAGCAGCCAAGTGTCGACAGTGAACTATGGCTACACCTTC

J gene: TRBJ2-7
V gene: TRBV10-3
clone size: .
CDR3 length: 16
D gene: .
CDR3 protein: CAISESHGQSSYEQYF
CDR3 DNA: TGTGCCATCAGTGAGTCCCACGGACAAAGCTCCTACGAGCAGTACTTC

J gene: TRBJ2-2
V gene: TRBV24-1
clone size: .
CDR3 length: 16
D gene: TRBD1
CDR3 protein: CATNPGQGAFAGELFF
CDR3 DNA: TGTGCCACCAACCCGGGACAGGGGGCCTTCGCCGGGGAGCTGTTTTTT

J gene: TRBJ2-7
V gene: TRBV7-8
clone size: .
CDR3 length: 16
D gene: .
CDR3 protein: CASTLSTGTGGHEQYF
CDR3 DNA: TGTGCCAGCACCCTCTCAACCGGGACGGGGGGCCACGAGCAGTACTTC

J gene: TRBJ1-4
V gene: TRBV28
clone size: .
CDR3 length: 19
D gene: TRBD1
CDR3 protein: CASSPRDRVGWATNEKLFF
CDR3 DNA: TGTGCCAGCAGCCCCCGGGACAGGGTTGGGTGGGCAACTAATGAAAAACTGTTTTTT

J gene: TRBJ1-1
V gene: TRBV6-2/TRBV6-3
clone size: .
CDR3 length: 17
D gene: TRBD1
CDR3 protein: CASSRGTGGGRKTEAFF
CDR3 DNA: TGTGCCAGCAGCCGTGGGACAGGGGGAGGTCGGAAAACTGAAGCTTTCTTT

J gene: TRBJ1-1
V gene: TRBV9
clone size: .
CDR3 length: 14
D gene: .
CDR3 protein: CASSAPPTNTEAFF
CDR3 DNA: TGTGCCAGCAGCGCCCCCCCTACCAACACTGAAGCTTTCTTT

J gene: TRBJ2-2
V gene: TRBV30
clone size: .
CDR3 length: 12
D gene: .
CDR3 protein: CAWSPLAGELFF
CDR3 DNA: TGTGCCTGGAGTCCCCTCGCCGGGGAGCTGTTTTTT

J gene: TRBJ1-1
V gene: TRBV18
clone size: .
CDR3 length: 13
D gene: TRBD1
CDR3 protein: CASSATGDTEAFF
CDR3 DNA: TGTGCCAGCTCAGCAACAGGGGACACTGAAGCTTTCTTT

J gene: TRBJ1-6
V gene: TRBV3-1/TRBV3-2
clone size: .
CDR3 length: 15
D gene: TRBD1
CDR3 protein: CASSPLTGWNSPLHF
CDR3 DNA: TGTGCCAGCAGCCCCCTGACAGGGTGGAATTCACCCCTCCACTTT

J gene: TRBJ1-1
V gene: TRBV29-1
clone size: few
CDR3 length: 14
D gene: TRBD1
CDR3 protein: CSVRDRGGNTEAFF
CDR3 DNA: TGCAGCGTTAGGGACAGGGGGGGGAACACTGAAGCTTTCTTT

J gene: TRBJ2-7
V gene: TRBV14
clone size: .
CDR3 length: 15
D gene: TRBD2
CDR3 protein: CASSQASGFSYEQYF
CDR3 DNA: TGTGCCAGCAGCCAAGCTAGCGGGTTCTCCTACGAGCAGTACTTC

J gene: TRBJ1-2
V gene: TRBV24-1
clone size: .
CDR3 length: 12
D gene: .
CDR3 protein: CATGRANYGYTF
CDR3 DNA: TGTGCCACCGGAAGAGCTAACTATGGCTACACCTTC

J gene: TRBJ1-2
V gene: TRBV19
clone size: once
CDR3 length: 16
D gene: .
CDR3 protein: CASSIDSWGPNYGYTF
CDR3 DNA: TGTGCCAGTAGTATAGATTCTTGGGGGCCTAACTATGGCTACACCTTC

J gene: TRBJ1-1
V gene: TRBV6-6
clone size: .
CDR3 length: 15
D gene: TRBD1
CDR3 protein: CASRHPPDRVREAFF
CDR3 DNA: TGTGCCAGCAGACACCCCCCCGACAGGGTCAGGGAAGCTTTCTTT

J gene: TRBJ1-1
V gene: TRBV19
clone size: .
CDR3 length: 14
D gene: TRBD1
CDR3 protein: CASSLQGADTEAFF
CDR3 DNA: TGTGCCAGTAGTCTGCAGGGGGCAGACACTGAAGCTTTCTTT

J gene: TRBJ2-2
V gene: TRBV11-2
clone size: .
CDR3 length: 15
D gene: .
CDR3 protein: CASISLGRGSGELFF
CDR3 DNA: TGTGCCAGCATTAGCCTCGGGAGAGGATCCGGGGAGCTGTTTTTT

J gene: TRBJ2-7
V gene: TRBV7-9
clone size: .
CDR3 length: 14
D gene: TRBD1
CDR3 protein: CASNPGTGPHEQYF
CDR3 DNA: TGTGCCAGCAATCCCGGGACAGGGCCCCACGAGCAGTACTTC

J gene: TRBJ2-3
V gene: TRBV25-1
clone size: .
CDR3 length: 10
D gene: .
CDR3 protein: CASSRDTQYF
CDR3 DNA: TGTGCCAGCAGTAGGGATACGCAGTATTTT

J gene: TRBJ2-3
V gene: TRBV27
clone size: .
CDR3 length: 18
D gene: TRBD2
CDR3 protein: CASSPRGASGRPPDTQYF
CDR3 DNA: TGTGCCAGCAGTCCTCGAGGAGCTAGCGGGAGGCCTCCAGATACGCAGTATTTT

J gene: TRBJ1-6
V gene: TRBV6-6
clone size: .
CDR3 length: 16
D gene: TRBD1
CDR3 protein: CAGAWEGQASGSTLHF
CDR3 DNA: TGTGCCGGCGCTTGGGAAGGACAGGCCAGCGGGTCCACCCTCCACTTT

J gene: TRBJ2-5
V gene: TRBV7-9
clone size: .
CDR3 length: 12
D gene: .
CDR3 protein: CASSLGPETQYF
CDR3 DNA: TGTGCCAGCAGCTTAGGGCCCGAGACCCAGTACTTC

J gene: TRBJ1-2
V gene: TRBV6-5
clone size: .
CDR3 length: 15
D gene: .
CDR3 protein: CASSYSWGTGYGYTF
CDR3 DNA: TGTGCCAGCAGTTACTCGTGGGGTACTGGCTATGGCTACACCTTC

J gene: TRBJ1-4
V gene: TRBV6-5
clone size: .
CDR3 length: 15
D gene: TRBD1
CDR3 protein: CASRSQGATNEKLFF
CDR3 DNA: TGTGCCAGCAGGTCCCAGGGGGCGACTAATGAAAAACTGTTTTTT

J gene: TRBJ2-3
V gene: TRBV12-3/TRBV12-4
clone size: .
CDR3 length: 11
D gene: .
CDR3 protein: CASSPSDTQYF
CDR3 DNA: TGTGCCAGCAGTCCCTCAGATACGCAGTATTTT

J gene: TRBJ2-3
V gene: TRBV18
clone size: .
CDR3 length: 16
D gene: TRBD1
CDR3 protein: CASSPGTGGPRDTQYF
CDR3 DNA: TGTGCCAGCTCACCTGGGACAGGGGGACCTAGAGATACGCAGTATTTT

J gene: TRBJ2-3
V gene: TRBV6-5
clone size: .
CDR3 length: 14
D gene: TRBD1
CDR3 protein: CASSYSIRGDTQYF
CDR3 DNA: TGTGCCAGCAGTTACTCGATCAGGGGGGATACGCAGTATTTT

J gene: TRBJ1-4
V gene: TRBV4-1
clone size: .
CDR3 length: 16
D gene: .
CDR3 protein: CASSQDRQGWNEKLFF
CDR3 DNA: TGCGCCAGCAGCCAAGACCGACAAGGGTGGAATGAAAAACTGTTTTTT

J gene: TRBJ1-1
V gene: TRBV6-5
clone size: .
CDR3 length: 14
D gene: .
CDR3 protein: CATLWATGNTEAFF
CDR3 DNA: TGTGCCACCTTATGGGCCACAGGGAACACTGAAGCTTTCTTT

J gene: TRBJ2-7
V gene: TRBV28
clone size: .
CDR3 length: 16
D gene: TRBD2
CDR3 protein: CASSIQLASGKYEQYF
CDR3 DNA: TGTGCCAGCAGTATACAGCTGGCTAGCGGGAAGTACGAGCAGTACTTC

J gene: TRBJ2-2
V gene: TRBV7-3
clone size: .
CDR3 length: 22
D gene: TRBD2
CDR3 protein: CASSLTPRRLAGQWWLAGELFF
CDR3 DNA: TGTGCCAGCAGCTTAACCCCGAGGCGACTAGCGGGCCAATGGTGGTTAGCCGGGGAGCTGTTTTTT

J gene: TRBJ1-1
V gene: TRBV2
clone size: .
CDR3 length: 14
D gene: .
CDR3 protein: CASSDRHRNTEAFF
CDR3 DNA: TGTGCCAGCAGTGACCGTCACAGGAACACTGAAGCTTTCTTT

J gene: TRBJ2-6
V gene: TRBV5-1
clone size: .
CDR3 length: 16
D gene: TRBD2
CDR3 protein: CASSELAGSGANVLTF
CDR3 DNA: TGCGCCAGCAGCGAACTAGCGGGTTCGGGGGCCAACGTCCTGACTTTC

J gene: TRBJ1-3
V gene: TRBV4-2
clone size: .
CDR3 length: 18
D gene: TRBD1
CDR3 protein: CASSRLGQGAVKGNTIYF
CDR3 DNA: TGTGCCAGCAGCCGGCTGGGACAGGGGGCGGTAAAAGGAAACACCATATATTTT

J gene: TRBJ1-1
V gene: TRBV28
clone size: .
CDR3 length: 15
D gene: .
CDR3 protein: CASSFLSGARTEAFF
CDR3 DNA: TGTGCCAGCAGTTTTCTTTCGGGTGCGCGCACTGAAGCTTTCTTT